This is a list of T cell receptor beta chains from one sample in a study of CD8 T cells in ankylosing spondylitis. TCRdb passed the 5' RACE reads through MiXCR, listing each CDR3 protein once. The sample consists of approximately 290,000 distinct CDR3 sequences, 20% to 25% of them appearing once. The specimen was blood, either unsorted or a sorted T cell fraction (not recorded which). These receptors were obtained from a female donor with ankylosing spondylitis or in good health (not recorded which). Both conserved end residues are part of each CDR3. The order of the fields is clone size, J gene, V gene, D gene, CDR3 protein, CDR3 DNA. The D gene is left open where the match is weak. Rows give clone size only sometimes, using once, few, many, or a class for an expanded clone.

>NA|TRBJ2-1|TRBV20-1|NA
CSARDGGGPSSYNEQFF
TGCAGTGCTAGAGACGGGGGAGGTCCCAGCTCCTACAATGAGCAGTTCTTC
>few|TRBJ2-1|TRBV29-1|TRBD2
CSVGAHLAGNHNEQFF
TGCAGCGTTGGTGCGCACCTAGCGGGTAACCACAATGAGCAGTTCTTC
>NA|TRBJ2-7|TRBV6-1|NA
CASNRVSSYEQYF
TGTGCCAGCAATAGGGTGAGCTCCTACGAGCAGTACTTC
>NA|TRBJ2-5|TRBV6-2/TRBV6-3|NA
CASRSTGTQETQYF
TGTGCCAGCAGGTCTACCGGGACTCAAGAGACCCAGTACTTC
>NA|TRBJ2-7|TRBV23-1|NA
CASSHPGEVGYEQYF
TGCGCCAGCAGTCATCCCGGGGAGGTCGGATACGAGCAGTACTTC
>few|TRBJ2-7|TRBV24-1|NA
CATSAYGEQYF
TGTGCCACCAGTGCTTACGGCGAGCAGTACTTC
>NA|TRBJ2-4|TRBV11-2|NA
CASSLAKITKNIQYF
TGTGCCAGCAGCCTAGCCAAGATTACCAAAAACATTCAGTACTTC
>NA|TRBJ1-4|TRBV5-5|NA
CAISPGLLWEKLFF
TGTGCCATCAGCCCTGGGCTCCTCTGGGAAAAACTGTTTTTT
>NA|TRBJ2-7|TRBV6-2/TRBV6-3|NA
CASSWGLVASEQYF
TGTGCCAGCAGTTGGGGCCTCGTGGCGAGCGAGCAGTACTTC
>few|TRBJ2-1|TRBV6-1|TRBD2
CAGRAGGVDEQFF
TGTGCCGGACGGGCGGGAGGGGTGGATGAGCAGTTCTTC
>NA|TRBJ2-7|TRBV10-3|TRBD2
CAISTLVASGAYEQYF
TGTGCCATCAGCACCCTCGTGGCCAGCGGGGCTTACGAGCAGTACTTC
>NA|TRBJ1-3|TRBV12-3/TRBV12-4|NA
CASSRGVAGNTIYF
TGTGCCAGCAGTCGAGGGGTGGCTGGAAACACCATATATTTT
>NA|TRBJ1-1|TRBV20-1|NA
CSASKSLIPIVAFF
TGCAGTGCTAGTAAGTCTCTGATACCGATCGTAGCTTTCTTT
>many|TRBJ2-7|TRBV29-1|TRBD1
CSFGTAYEQYF
TGCAGCTTCGGGACAGCCTACGAGCAGTACTTC
>many|TRBJ1-1|TRBV6-5|NA
CASSPGGWEAFF
TGTGCCAGCTCCCCCGGCGGCTGGGAAGCTTTCTTT
>few|TRBJ2-3|TRBV10-3|NA
CAIKARDGTDTQYF
TGTGCCATCAAGGCACGGGACGGCACAGATACGCAGTATTTT
>few|TRBJ2-3|TRBV12-3/TRBV12-4|NA
CASRRRAVQDTQYF
TGTGCCAGCAGGCGGAGGGCAGTTCAAGATACGCAGTATTTT
>many|TRBJ2-2|TRBV4-3|TRBD2
CASSRRAGGGTGELFF
TGCGCCAGCAGCCGTCGGGCGGGAGGCGGGACCGGGGAGCTGTTTTTT
>many|TRBJ1-1|TRBV12-3/TRBV12-4|NA
CASSWGTRGTEAFF
TGTGCCAGCAGTTGGGGGACCCGTGGCACTGAAGCTTTCTTT
>many|TRBJ2-2|TRBV20-1|NA
CSPTPPRGNGELFF
TGCAGTCCCACCCCTCCCCGGGGGAACGGGGAGCTGTTTTTT
>NA|TRBJ2-1|TRBV20-1|NA
CSARSSGSVGPYNEQFF
TGCAGTGCTAGGTCCAGCGGGTCCGTCGGCCCCTACAATGAGCAGTTCTTC
>NA|TRBJ2-5|TRBV29-1|TRBD2
CSVEGHSGREETQYF
TGCAGCGTTGAGGGTCACAGCGGGAGGGAAGAGACCCAGTACTTC
>many|TRBJ2-3|TRBV7-2|NA
CASSSSPSTQYF
TGTGCCAGCAGCTCGTCACCTAGCACGCAGTATTTT
>few|TRBJ1-2|TRBV7-2|TRBD1
CASSLTGGPNYGYTF
TGTGCCAGCAGCCTGACAGGGGGCCCTAACTATGGCTACACCTTC
>few|TRBJ2-1|TRBV20-1|TRBD2
CSASRLAGVRNEQFF
TGCAGTGCTAGCCGACTAGCGGGAGTTAGGAATGAGCAGTTCTTC
>NA|TRBJ1-1|TRBV2|NA
CASNEWAEAFF
TGTGCCAGCAATGAGTGGGCTGAAGCTTTCTTT
>many|TRBJ2-7|TRBV20-1|NA
CSAPQIPEQYF
TGCAGTGCTCCTCAGATACCCGAGCAGTACTTC
>NA|TRBJ2-1|TRBV20-1|NA
CSATPRTDEQFF
TGCAGTGCCACCCCTAGGACGGATGAGCAGTTCTTC
>NA|TRBJ1-2|TRBV3-1|TRBD1
CASSQRTGYGYTF
TGTGCCAGCAGCCAACGGACAGGCTATGGCTACACCTTC
>few|TRBJ1-1|TRBV6-1|TRBD1
CASKAAGGTEAFF
TGTGCCAGCAAAGCCGCAGGGGGCACTGAAGCTTTCTTT
>once|TRBJ1-2|TRBV12-3/TRBV12-4|NA
CASSTSNSGYTF
TGTGCCAGCAGCACCTCCAACAGTGGCTACACCTTC
>few|TRBJ1-4|TRBV6-1|NA
CASSDFHRNEKLFF
TGTGCCAGCAGTGATTTCCACCGTAATGAAAAACTGTTTTTT
>NA|TRBJ1-5|TRBV7-2|NA
CASSLVGVNQPQHF
TGTGCCAGCAGCTTAGTAGGGGTTAATCAGCCCCAGCATTTT
>NA|TRBJ2-1|TRBV28|TRBD1
CASTNGGQGAYNEQFF
TGTGCCAGCACCAATGGGGGACAGGGGGCTTACAATGAGCAGTTCTTC
>few|TRBJ2-5|TRBV4-3|NA
CASSQVGRQETQYF
TGCGCCAGCAGCCAGGTTGGCAGACAAGAGACCCAGTACTTC
>NA|TRBJ2-5|TRBV12-3/TRBV12-4|NA
CASSFTGSETQYF
TGTGCCAGCAGTTTTACGGGGTCGGAGACCCAGTACTTC
>many|TRBJ2-5|TRBV29-1|NA
CSADYEGETQYF
TGCAGCGCGGATTATGAGGGGGAGACCCAGTACTTC
>many|TRBJ2-2|TRBV29-1|NA
CSALQIPNTRGTGELFF
TGCAGCGCTCTACAAATACCTAATACGCGAGGCACCGGGGAGCTGTTTTTT
>few|TRBJ1-1|TRBV12-3/TRBV12-4|TRBD1
CASSRGQGLEAFF
TGTGCCAGCAGTCGGGGACAGGGCCTTGAAGCTTTCTTT
>NA|TRBJ2-1|TRBV7-2|NA
CASSPTLGSYEQFF
TGTGCCAGCAGTCCAACCCTAGGTTCTTATGAGCAGTTCTTC
>few|TRBJ2-1|TRBV20-1|NA
CSARGARQFF
TGCAGTGCTAGAGGGGCTAGACAGTTCTTC
>NA|TRBJ1-2|TRBV29-1|NA
CSAARAQRGYTF
TGCAGCGCTGCCCGAGCCCAACGGGGCTACACCTTC
>few|TRBJ2-1|TRBV7-8|TRBD2
CASSLGREGSPYNEQFF
TGTGCCAGCAGCTTAGGCCGGGAGGGCTCCCCCTACAATGAGCAGTTCTTC
>many|TRBJ2-1|TRBV10-3|NA
CATEARNEQFF
TGTGCCACCGAGGCTAGGAATGAGCAGTTCTTC
>NA|TRBJ2-7|TRBV7-2|NA
CASSSDGPGLNEQYF
TGTGCCAGCAGCTCAGACGGGCCAGGGTTGAACGAGCAGTACTTC
>few|TRBJ1-2|TRBV6-5|TRBD1
CASSSVRGRGERGYGYTF
TGTGCCAGCAGTTCGGTTAGGGGCAGGGGGGAGAGAGGCTATGGCTACACCTTC
>few|TRBJ2-6|TRBV6-2/TRBV6-3|NA
CASSRPLVSGANVLTF
TGTGCCAGCAGCCGCCCCCTCGTCTCTGGGGCCAACGTCCTGACTTTC
>once|TRBJ1-2|TRBV20-1|TRBD1
CSASDRVYGYTF
TGCAGTGCTTCCGACAGGGTCTATGGCTACACCTTC
>NA|TRBJ2-7|TRBV12-5|NA
CASASSGNSYEQYF
TGTGCTAGTGCCTCATCCGGGAACTCCTACGAGCAGTACTTC
>NA|TRBJ2-7|TRBV20-1|NA
CSARGGVGQGTYEQYF
TGCAGTGCTAGGGGAGGGGTCGGGCAGGGGACCTACGAGCAGTACTTC
>NA|TRBJ2-5|TRBV7-7|NA
CASSLMRGIQETQYF
TGTGCCAGCAGCTTAATGAGGGGGATCCAAGAGACCCAGTACTTC
>many|TRBJ1-3|TRBV12-3/TRBV12-4|NA
CATQGLLLSGNTIYF
TGTGCCACCCAGGGCCTCCTCCTCTCTGGAAACACCATATATTTT
>NA|TRBJ2-2|TRBV5-6|NA
CASGTAANTGELFF
TGTGCCAGCGGAACAGCCGCGAACACCGGGGAGCTGTTTTTT
>NA|TRBJ1-4|TRBV9|TRBD1
CASTSGTGYLSEKLFF
TGTGCCAGCACATCCGGGACAGGGTATCTTTCTGAAAAACTGTTTTTT
>many|TRBJ2-1|TRBV29-1|NA
CSVSGGVFNEQFF
TGCAGCGTTTCGGGCGGGGTGTTTAATGAGCAGTTCTTC
>few|TRBJ2-7|TRBV5-1|NA
CASSRETGSLVYEQYF
TGCGCCAGCAGCCGGGAGACAGGGTCGTTGGTCTACGAGCAGTACTTC
>medium-sized|TRBJ2-1|TRBV7-2|NA
CASSPGAPHEQFF
TGTGCCAGCAGCCCGGGTGCACCCCATGAGCAGTTCTTC
>many|TRBJ2-1|TRBV6-2/TRBV6-3|TRBD2
CASSSSGGRKFF
TGTGCCAGCAGCTCCTCGGGAGGGCGAAAGTTCTTC
>NA|TRBJ2-5|TRBV12-3/TRBV12-4|TRBD2
CASSLTSEETQYF
TGTGCCAGCAGTCTAACTAGCGAGGAGACCCAGTACTTC
>NA|TRBJ1-5|TRBV3-1|NA
CASSRGTQPQHF
TGTGCCAGCAGCCGGGGGACTCAGCCCCAGCATTTT